What follows are 9 T cell receptor beta chains derived from one specimen sequenced in a study of cytomegalovirus exposure and HLA in healthy donors. The primer mix had 60 Vbeta and 13 Jbeta primers. Using immunoSEQ multiplex PCR, the repertoire was profiled, and TCRdb retains in-frame clones only, with some absent. Of roughly 55,000 clones in the sample, 65% to 80% were seen once. Sequences were obtained from PBMCs. The receptor set was obtained from a female donor in good health and CMV-seronegative.

This clone was found a few times. V and J are TRBV4-1 and TRBJ2-7; TRBD1 agrees at 7 bases. Germline CDR1 and CDR2: MGHRA and YSYEKL. The CDR3 consists of 17 residues. Unmatched junction bases numbered 15, after V lost 3 bases and J lost 4 bases. DNA for the CDR3: TGCGCCAGCAGCCAGGTTCTCGACCTGACAGGGACATACGAGCAGTACTTC. Residues: CASSQVLDLTGTYEQYF.

The V call is TRBV4-1, the J call TRBJ1-3, with no clear D. The CDR3 has 9 residues. CDR1 and CDR2 from the germline V gene are MGHRA and YSYEKL. V lost 10 bases and J 6 bases, leaving 4 bases between the germline ends. CDR3 sequence reads: CANQNTIYF. The CDR3 bases are TGCGCCAATCAAAACACCATATATTTT.

The chain combines TRBV7-2 with TRBJ2-7; D not resolved. Germline V gives CDR1 SGHTA, CDR2 FQGNSA. The CDR3 runs to 12 residues. Trimming shortened V by 5 bases and J by 3 bases, and 8 bases separated the two germline ends. As DNA, the CDR3 is TGTGCCAGCAGCACCACACGCTACGAGCAGTACTTC. It is translated as CASSTTRYEQYF.

The rearrangement uses TRBV11-3 and TRBJ2-3, with D perhaps TRBD2 (6 bases). Germline V gene lookup returns CDR1 SGHNT and CDR2 YENEEA. The CDR3 has 14 amino acids. Trimming cost V 3 bases and J 0 bases, with 7 bases left between them. The CDR3 spells CASSLGTSTDTQYF. In DNA, the CDR3 is TGTGCCAGCAGCTTGGGGACTAGCACAGATACGCAGTATTTT.

This clone was recorded a few times. The chain joins TRBV19 to TRBJ2-1, with D possibly being TRBD2 (6 bases). The V gene lost 4 bases and the J gene lost 4 bases, with 14 bases spanning the gap. Germline CDR1 reads LNHDA; CDR2 reads SQIVND (reference sequence). The CDR3 is 15 residues long. CDR3 nucleotide sequence: TGTGCCAGTAGTACCCCCGGAGGGGAGTACAATGAGCAGTTCTTC. Its translation is CASSTPGGEYNEQFF.

This clone was observed once. The J gene is TRBJ2-5, the V gene TRBV4-2, with 11 bases fitting TRBD2. TRBJ2-7 explains the end of the DNA better; the J call may be wrong. The CDR3 sequence is 20 residues long. Germline CDR1 is LGHNA and CDR2 is YNFKEQ. The CDR3 bases are TGTGCCAGCAGCCAATATGCCGTAGCGGGAGGGCCCACAAGCTCCTACGAGCAGTACTTC. Its translation: CASSQYAVAGGPTSSYEQYF.

The chain uses TRBV30 and TRBJ1-3; 8 positions agree with TRBD1. J lost 2 bases, V lost 2 bases, and 8 bases had no gene match. There are 16 residues in the CDR3. Germline lookup yields CDR1 GTSNPN and CDR2 SVGIG (reference sequence). CDR3 amino acids: CAWSPFRTGPGNTIYF. The CDR3 DNA reads as TGTGCCTGGAGTCCATTCCGGACAGGGCCTGGAAACACCATATATTTT.

V is TRBV7-9 and J is TRBJ1-2; D is unclear. Trimming took off 1 base at V and 4 bases at J, with 13 bases between the two ends. CDR1 is SEHNR and CDR2 is FQNEAQ in the germline V gene (reference sequence). The CDR3 runs 15 residues. CDR3 region: CASSLGDIAIYGYTF. The CDR3 DNA reads TGTGCCAGCAGCTTAGGCGATATAGCCATCTATGGCTACACCTTC. The full variable domain, with the rest looked up from reference TRBV7-9 and TRBJ1-2, is DTGVSQNPRHKITKRGQNVTFRCDPISEHNRLYWYRQTLGQGPEFLTYFQNEAQLEKSRLLSDRFSAERPKGSFSTLEIQRTEQGDSAMYLCASSLGDIAIYGYTFGSGTRLTVV.

The J gene is TRBJ1-2, the V gene TRBV6-1; D is perhaps TRBD1 (5 bases). This CDR3 spans 14 amino acids. V dropped 1 base and J dropped 3 bases, with 9 bases sitting between them. The germline V gene encodes CDR1 MNHNS and CDR2 SASEGT. The CDR3 nucleotides are TGTGCCAGCAGTGAAGAAATGACAGACTATGGCTACACCTTC. Its translation is CASSEEMTDYGYTF.